This T cell receptor (beta chain) was identified during a study of CD8+ T cells in alopecia areata listed by TCRdb under 2018. Regarding the study in general: To study T cell clonal expansion in alopecia areata, the researchers applied high-throughput TCRbeta sequencing to both the C3H/HeJ mouse model and human patients. RNA was extracted with the PAXgene miRNA kit for fixed scalp, the miRNeasy kit for PBMCs, and the RNeasy kit for mouse skin. Scalp tissue and sorted CD4+ and CD8+ peripheral blood T cells from patchy and totalis/universalis alopecia areata patients and from healthy controls were covered by human TCRbeta sequencing. TCRbeta CDR3 regions were amplified by immunoSEQ multiplex PCR using 35 Vbeta forward and 13 Jbeta reverse primers. Scalp clonality was compared among normal scalp (n=4), patchy alopecia areata scalp (n=8), and alopecia totalis/universalis scalp (n=8). Overall study results and their limits: Compared with normal scalp, lesional scalp had higher clonality and more expanded CD8+ clones, particularly in alopecia totalis/universalis, a pattern that suggests antigenic drive. Unlike mouse skin, which is dominated by gammadelta T cells, normal human skin has resident alphabeta T cells that are also sequenced, and this complicates analysis of the scalp TCR repertoire. Shared TCR sequences between patients were less evident than in mice, which may be partly attributable to HLA diversity in the patient population.

In its sample, this clone was seen once. Its recognized antigen is unknown. Per-base qualities were not stored, and no clone one base away is much larger. V is pared back by 6 bases and J by 0 bases, with 6 bases lying between the germline termini. The CDR3 spans 13 residues, from the cysteine through the phenylalanine. The CDR3 DNA has 39 bases and is translated from base 1. Per the germline V gene, MDHEN is the CDR1 and SYDVKM is the CDR2. From alopecia areata patients, peripheral blood was collected along with lesional scalp punch biopsies. After PBMCs were isolated by density centrifugation and stained for CD3, CD4 and CD8, a FACSAria was used to sort CD4+ and CD8+ T cells. As part of a multicenter biomarker study, untreated alopecia areata patients were recruited. For about 5 biomarker-study patients, blood CD8+ T cells were further sorted into NKG2D-low and NKG2D-high fractions. Library creation used the immunoSEQ multiplex PCR assay. For TCR sequencing, RNA was extracted from every sample and reverse transcribed into cDNA to serve as template. First-strand cDNA was synthesized using SuperScript III with a 2:1 mix of oligo-dT and random hexamers. A synthetic immune receptor repertoire was used to assess amplification bias, and residual bias was removed computationally. Per the source publication's procedure: Raw reads were preprocessed to remove errors, and CDR3 was defined by IMGT conventions from the conserved cysteine to phenylalanine. Clonality was computed as 1 minus the Shannon entropy, with the entropy normalized by log2 of the number of productive unique TCRs. Whether scalp clones were CD4 or CD8 was inferred by matching scalp TCRbeta sequences against CD4 and CD8 repertoires sorted from blood. Imported from immuneACCESS, the table was reduced by TCRdb to in-frame sequences with V and J called. These copies leave out some clones; in studies compared against another copy, an unresolved V gene accounts for under half, and the cause of the remainder is not known. For V, J and clone size, that table is used; D and trimming come from the DNA. The sample profile shows 30,000 to 35,000 clones; roughly 50% of them were found once. The ten largest clones capture around 38% of the sample.

In this chain, TRBV28 is recombined with TRBJ1-5, with no confidently assigned D gene. Sequences were obtained from NKG2D-high CD8+ T cells sorted from blood. Taken with the paper, the label for cell subset or site translates to: sorted CD8+ NKG2D-high blood T cells. This TCR came from a human donor with alopecia areata. CDR3 reads: CASSSFSNQPQHF. The DNA reads TGTGCCAGCAGCTCTTTTAGCAATCAGCCCCAGCATTTT.